The entry below describes one TCR beta chain. Germline CDR1 reads KGHSH; CDR2 reads LQKENI. CDR3 length equals 14 residues. The junction had 6 bases not matched to a gene; V was cut back by 2 bases and J by 5 bases. This sample is drawn from a study of blood T cell repertoires in COVID-19. Symptom resolution, clearance, or two negative PCRs marked the recovered donors of Cohort 3. Only in-frame clones appear in the TCRdb table, and some are missing; sequencing was by immunoSEQ multiplex PCR. This table holds some 180,000 clones, 75% to 90% found once. Specimen: PBMCs or T cells enriched from blood (not recorded which). This TCR came from a man aged 40-50 years who had recovered from COVID-19. The V call is TRBV18, the J call TRBJ2-7, with 7 bases identical to TRBD2. CDR3 bases: TGTGCCAGCTCACCATCGACTAGCTCGGACGAGCAGTACTTC. Translation gives CASSPSTSSDEQYF.